Each of the 23 T cell receptor beta chains below was sequenced from the same sample in a study of graft-versus-host responses after intestinal transplantation. For these TCRs, the target antigens are not known. Some clones are missing from TCRdb's copy, which holds only in-frame ones; the method was immunoSEQ multiplex PCR. The table lists around 100,000 clones, roughly 87% of them singletons. The sample was unstimulated CD4+ T cells sorted from spleen or lymph node cells, taken before transplant. These receptors originate from a human donor who was the organ donor for an intestinal transplant.

The rearrangement links TRBV6-1 to TRBJ1-5; D may be TRBD1 (5 bases). This CDR3 has 15 residues. Trimming took 3 bases from V and 6 from J, leaving 15 bases between them. Germline V lookup: CDR1 MNHNS, CDR2 SASEGT. As DNA, the CDR3 is TGTGCCAGCAGTGATCTCGGGGGGTTTGGTCAGCCCCAGCATTTT. It codes for CASSDLGGFGQPQHF.

The gene calls are TRBV7-2 and TRBJ2-3, with a possible D match to TRBD2 (5 bases). CDR3 length equals 15 residues. Trimming removed 1 base at V and 2 bases at J, with 10 bases between. Germline V lookup: CDR1 SGHTA, CDR2 FQGNSA. The CDR3 DNA is TGTGCCAGCAGCTTAGGTACTAGTCCCACAGATACGCAGTATTTT. This encodes CASSLGTSPTDTQYF.

The gene calls are TRBV27 and TRBJ1-6, with unresolved D. V was shortened by 0 bases and J by 1 base, with 10 bases between the two germline ends. The CDR3 totals 17 residues. Germline CDR1 and CDR2: MNHEY and SMNVEV (reference sequence). The chain's CDR3 is CASSLSLHTSYNSPLHF. For the CDR3, the DNA is TGTGCCAGCAGTTTATCCCTGCACACGTCCTATAATTCACCCCTCCACTTT.

The rearrangement links TRBV6-5 to TRBJ1-5; D remains unclear. The CDR3 contains 14 residues. V gave up 2 bases and J gave up 2 bases, with 7 bases separating them. Germline V gene lookup returns CDR1 MNHEY and CDR2 SVGAGI. DNA of the CDR3: TGTGCCAGCAGTTACGGGGTCGGCAATCAGCCCCAGCATTTT. Protein product: CASSYGVGNQPQHF.

The chain links TRBV7-9 to TRBJ1-1, with a possible D match to TRBD1 (6 bases). V lost 6 bases to trimming and J lost 3 bases, with 11 bases between them. The CDR3 is made up of 13 amino acids. Germline loops: CDR1 SEHNR, CDR2 FQNEAQ (reference sequence). CDR3 amino acids: CASRGGGYTEAFF. The CDR3 DNA sequence: TGTGCCAGCAGGGGAGGGGGGTACACTGAAGCTTTCTTT.

The rearrangement links TRBV4-1 to TRBJ2-1; 8 bases line up with TRBD2. This CDR3 contains 17 residues. With 7 bases clipped from V and 9 bases from J, the junction kept 20 bases outside the gene matches. Germline loops: CDR1 MGHRA, CDR2 YSYEKL. The CDR3 DNA follows: TGCGCCAGCACTCTACTTCGGGGGGGGCTCGGTTTCGGTGAGCAGTTCTTC. Its protein product is CASTLLRGGLGFGEQFF.

The table lists this clone with a few counts. V gene TRBV5-5 combines with J gene TRBJ1-6; D might be TRBD1 (6 bases). The CDR3 totals 15 residues. Per the germline V gene, CDR1 is SGHKS and CDR2 is YYEKEE (reference sequence). Trimming took off 0 bases at V and 8 bases at J, with 12 bases between the two ends. The CDR3 sequence is CASSLGPGDHSPLHF. CDR3 DNA: TGTGCCAGCAGCTTGGGGCCAGGGGATCATTCACCCCTCCACTTT.

The J gene is TRBJ2-3, the V gene TRBV6-6; maybe TRBD2 (6 bases). Germline V gene lookup returns CDR1 MNHNY and CDR2 SVGAGI (reference sequence). This CDR3 comprises 12 residues. With 5 bases removed from V and 3 bases from J, the gap between germline ends came to 6 bases. The DNA of the CDR3 is TGTGCCAGCAGTGGGGGGACAGATACGCAGTATTTT. It specifies CASSGGTDTQYF.

This clone occurred a few times. CDR3 sequence: CASYPTASVMNTEAFF. The CDR3, as DNA: TGCGCCAGCTACCCCACGGCCAGCGTTATGAACACTGAAGCTTTCTTT. This chain uses TRBV5-1 with TRBJ1-1; D remains ambiguous. In germline, CDR1 is SGHRS, CDR2 YFSETQ. V was cut by 7 bases and J by 0 bases, with 19 bases left in between. The CDR3 is made up of 16 amino acids.

The chain carries TRBV7-9 and TRBJ1-1; no reliable D call. In germline, CDR1 is SEHNR, CDR2 FQNEAQ (reference sequence). The V end lost 5 bases, the J end lost 1 base, and 14 bases lay between the germline ends. The length of the CDR3 is 15 residues. This chain's CDR3 is CASSPPGTGNTEAFF. The CDR3 DNA is TGTGCCAGCAGCCCCCCCGGCACCGGGAACACTGAAGCTTTCTTT.

The rearrangement links TRBV4-2 to TRBJ2-7, with D possibly matching TRBD2 (5 bases). CDR3 length: 15 amino acids. V was shortened by 0 bases and J by 0 bases, with 9 bases between the two germline ends. Germline CDR1 reads LGHNA; CDR2 reads YNFKEQ. CDR3 loop: CASSQDRGSSYEQYF. The CDR3 nucleotides read TGTGCCAGCAGCCAAGATCGAGGGAGCTCCTACGAGCAGTACTTC.

The chain has TRBV19 and TRBJ2-5, with TRBD1 matching over 8 bases. The CDR3 has 15 amino acids. The ends lost 5 bases at V and 2 bases at J; junction bases unmatched: 7. Germline V gene data show CDR1 as LNHDA and CDR2 as SQIVND (reference sequence). The CDR3 loop is CASSHSYRGQETQYF. The CDR3 coding sequence is TGTGCCAGTAGTCATTCCTACAGGGGGCAAGAGACCCAGTACTTC. Full variable domain (outside the CDR3, taken from reference TRBV19 and TRBJ2-5): DGGITQSPKYLFRKEGQNVTLSCEQNLNHDAMYWYRQDPGQGLRLIYYSQIVNDFQKGDIAEGYSVSREKKESFPLTVTSAQKNPTAFYLCASSHSYRGQETQYFGPGTRLLVL.

The CDR3 here is CASSVKRGIADTQYF. The DNA for the CDR3 is TGTGCCAGCAGCGTTAAGCGGGGGATCGCAGATACGCAGTATTTT. The gene calls are TRBV2 and TRBJ2-3; 8 nucleotides agree with TRBD2. CDR1 SNHLY and CDR2 FYNNEI come from the germline V gene. This CDR3 region has 15 residues. The junction had 9 bases not matched to a gene; V was cut back by 6 bases and J by 4 bases.

The chain is built from TRBV19 and TRBJ1-1; D remains unclear. The germline CDR1 and CDR2 sequences are LNHDA and SQIVND (reference sequence). This CDR3 spans 15 amino acids. V lost 6 bases and J 7 bases, leaving 21 bases between the germline ends. CDR3 protein: CASREGSWGVGEAFF. The CDR3 coding sequence is TGTGCCAGTAGAGAGGGTAGTTGGGGAGTCGGTGAAGCTTTCTTT.

The chain is built from TRBV18 and TRBJ2-3, with D unresolved. CDR1 and CDR2 (germline): KGHSH, LQKENI. The CDR3 is 15 residues long. V was shortened by 1 base and J by 4 bases, with 12 bases between the two germline ends. The CDR3 nucleotides are TGTGCCAGCTCACCACACCGCTATGGCCCAGATACGCAGTATTTT. Translation: CASSPHRYGPDTQYF.

V and J are TRBV4-2 and TRBJ2-7; 9 nucleotides match TRBD1. Trimming removed 0 bases from V and 3 bases from J; junction bases left unmatched: 9. The CDR3 is 17 residues long. The V gene's germline CDR1 is LGHNA and CDR2 YNFKEQ. The CDR3 protein is CASSQDSPGTGIYEQYF. DNA for the CDR3: TGTGCCAGCAGCCAAGATTCACCCGGGACAGGGATCTACGAGCAGTACTTC.

V gene TRBV2 combines with J gene TRBJ2-2, with 9 bases fitting TRBD1. In germline, CDR1 is SNHLY, CDR2 FYNNEI. CDR3 length: 16 residues. V trimming: 1 base; J trimming: 5 bases; junction bases outside the gene matches: 5. CDR3 amino acids: CASSEGTGVKTGELFF. The DNA for the CDR3 is TGTGCCAGCAGTGAAGGGACAGGGGTAAAAACCGGGGAGCTGTTTTTT. Complete variable domain (other parts from reference TRBV2 and TRBJ2-2): EPEVTQTPSHQVTQMGQEVILRCVPISNHLYFYWYRQILGQKVEFLVSFYNNEISEKSEIFDDQFSVERPDGSNFTLKIRSTKLEDSAMYFCASSEGTGVKTGELFFGEGSRLTVL.

The chain joins TRBV28 to TRBJ1-3; no clear D gene. Germline lookup yields CDR1 MDHEN and CDR2 SYDVKM. CDR3 length: 12 residues. V dropped 3 bases and J dropped 4 bases, with 4 bases sitting between them. The CDR3 protein is CASSFLGNTIYF. The CDR3 DNA reads as TGTGCCAGCAGTTTTCTGGGAAACACCATATATTTT.

The chain employs TRBV7-2 and TRBJ2-3; 13 bases fit TRBD2. The CDR3 has 15 amino acids. The germline gives CDR1 SGHTA, CDR2 FQGNSA. With V trimmed by 4 bases and J by 5 bases, 3 bases remained unmatched. The CDR3 spells CASSSGLAGRDTQYF. In DNA, the CDR3 is TGTGCCAGCAGCTCGGGACTAGCGGGAAGAGATACGCAGTATTTT. Using reference TRBV7-2 and TRBJ2-3 for the parts outside the CDR3, the full variable domain is GAGVSQSPSNKVTEKGKDVELRCDPISGHTALYWYRQSLGQGLEFLIYFQGNSAPDKSGLPSDRFSAERTGGSVSTLTIQRTQQEDSAVYLCASSSGLAGRDTQYFGPGTRLTVL.

The chain recombines TRBV30 with TRBJ1-1, with 8 bases identical to TRBD1. J lost 4 bases, V lost 1 base, and 2 bases had no gene match. This CDR3 has 13 residues. The V gene's germline CDR1 is GTSNPN and CDR2 SVGIG (reference sequence). The chain's CDR3 is CAWSDRGGTEAFF. In DNA form, the CDR3 reads TGTGCCTGGAGTGACAGGGGGGGCACTGAAGCTTTCTTT. Full variable domain (rest looked up from reference TRBV30 and TRBJ1-1): SQTIHQWPATLVQPVGSPLSLECTVEGTSNPNLYWYRQAAGRGLQLLFYSVGIGQISSEVPQNLSASRPQDRQFILSSKKLLLSDSGFYLCAWSDRGGTEAFFGQGTRLTVV.

The chain uses TRBV27 and TRBJ2-2; D is perhaps TRBD1 (5 bases). In germline, CDR1 is MNHEY, CDR2 SMNVEV (reference sequence). V was pared by 6 bases and J by 6 bases, with 14 bases between. CDR3 length: 14 amino acids. For the CDR3, the DNA is TGTGCCAGCAGCGACAGCTACAAACCCGGGGAGCTGTTTTTT. The encoded protein is CASSDSYKPGELFF.

This clone was recorded only once. The V and J genes are TRBV5-4 and TRBJ1-1; D is perhaps TRBD1 (5 bases). Germline CDR1 and CDR2: SGHNT and YYREEE (reference sequence). Between the trimmed V and J ends, which lost 0 bases and 3 bases, there was a span of 9 bases. This CDR3 comprises 14 residues. The CDR3 coding sequence is TGTGCCAGCAGCTTGGCAGGGTTGGACACTGAAGCTTTCTTT. It specifies CASSLAGLDTEAFF.

J is TRBJ1-6 and V is TRBV5-1, with D possibly being TRBD1 (5 bases). The CDR3 is 15 amino acids. Trimming took off 4 bases at V and 10 bases at J, with 18 bases between the two ends. Germline CDR1 is SGHRS and CDR2 is YFSETQ. For the CDR3, the DNA is TGCGCCAGCAGCCGGGACGCTCAGAGTCGGTCACCCCTCCACTTT. Protein: CASSRDAQSRSPLHF.